Listed below are T cell receptor beta chains from one sample, sequenced in a study of cytomegalovirus exposure and HLA in healthy donors. Assay used: immunoSEQ multiplex PCR; TCRdb lists only in-frame clones, some missing. Of about 140,000 clones in the sample, more than 60% are singletons; the top ten hold 11%. Sequencing was done on a sample of PBMCs. Receptors originate from a man between 18 and 35 years old in good health and CMV-seropositive. CDR3s include the opening cysteine and the closing phenylalanine or tryptophan. Each record gives: V gene, J gene, clone size, D gene, CDR3 protein, CDR3 DNA. A D gene is named only where the DNA matches it firmly. Rows give clone size only sometimes, using once, few, many, or a class for an expanded clone.

>TRBV27|TRBJ2-3|.|TRBD2
CASSTWTSGSGDTQYF
TGTGCCAGCAGTACGTGGACTAGCGGGAGTGGAGATACGCAGTATTTT
>TRBV7-3|TRBJ2-2|few|.
CASSLPRGELFF
TGTGCCAGCAGCCTACCCCGAGGGGAGCTGTTTTTT
>TRBV7-2|TRBJ2-7|.|TRBD1
CASSLGWMATGKLPEQYF
TGTGCCAGCAGCTTAGGCTGGATGGCGACAGGGAAGCTGCCCGAGCAGTACTTC
>TRBV14|TRBJ2-1|few|TRBD2
CASSQDSRLAGGNEQFF
TGTGCCAGCAGCCAAGATTCTCGACTAGCGGGAGGAAATGAGCAGTTCTTC
>TRBV18|TRBJ1-1|once|.
CASSPDIGRQGTEAFF
TGTGCCAGCTCACCGGACATAGGTAGGCAGGGGACTGAAGCTTTCTTT
>TRBV28|TRBJ1-2|few|TRBD1
CASSPGGVDYGYTF
TGTGCCAGCAGTCCAGGGGGCGTCGACTATGGCTACACCTTC
>TRBV10-2|TRBJ1-2|.|.
CASSGESSTF
TGCGCCAGCAGTGGTGAGTCAAGCACCTTC
>TRBV5-1|TRBJ2-5|.|.
CASSLSQGGVQETQYF
TGCGCCAGCAGCTTGTCTCAGGGAGGAGTACAAGAGACCCAGTACTTC
>TRBV2|TRBJ2-3|.|.
CASSGSSGIPDTQYF
TGTGCCAGCAGTGGAAGTAGCGGTATCCCAGATACGCAGTATTTT
>TRBV5-1|TRBJ2-3|.|TRBD2
CASSLGAGDLSDTQYF
TGCGCCAGCAGCTTGGGGGCGGGGGACCTGTCAGATACGCAGTATTTT
>TRBV7-2|TRBJ1-1|.|.
CASSQSRGAEAFF
TGTGCCAGCAGCCAGAGCAGGGGTGCTGAAGCTTTCTTT
>TRBV6-6|TRBJ2-2|few|TRBD1
CASSPDRGSGELFF
TGTGCCAGCAGCCCGGACAGGGGGAGCGGGGAGCTGTTTTTT
>TRBV5-1|TRBJ1-1|few|.
CASSLEQGRVTEAFF
TGCGCCAGCAGCTTGGAGCAGGGTAGGGTCACTGAAGCTTTCTTT
>TRBV9|TRBJ2-3|.|TRBD2
CASSATGAGDTDTQYF
TGTGCCAGCAGCGCGACCGGAGCGGGAGACACAGATACGCAGTATTTT
>TRBV29-1|TRBJ2-4|few|TRBD2
CSAAGGATLAKNIQYF
TGCAGCGCCGCGGGAGGGGCGACTTTAGCCAAAAACATTCAGTACTTC
>TRBV5-1|TRBJ2-3|.|.
CASSLAIDFFSANQLNDTDTQYF
TGCGCCAGCAGCTTGGCCATCGATTTCTTTAGCGCAAACCAGTTAAACGACACAGATACGCAGTATTTT
>TRBV5-6|TRBJ1-6|.|.
CASSLAGGSRNSPLHF
TGTGCCAGCAGCTTGGCCGGAGGAAGTAGAAATTCACCCCTCCACTTT
>TRBV6-1|TRBJ2-5|.|.
CASLQWGLETQYF
TGTGCCAGCCTTCAATGGGGGCTCGAGACCCAGTACTTC
>TRBV5-5|TRBJ2-2|.|TRBD2
CASSLLAGTNTGELFF
TGTGCCAGCAGCTTACTAGCGGGGACGAACACCGGGGAGCTGTTTTTT
>TRBV27|TRBJ2-3|.|.
CASIPQGGTDTQYF
TGTGCCAGCATCCCACAGGGCGGCACAGATACGCAGTATTTT
>TRBV27|TRBJ2-1|few|TRBD1
CASRDRGNLRDEQFF
TGTGCCAGCAGAGACAGGGGGAACCTTAGGGATGAGCAGTTCTTC
>TRBV7-6|TRBJ2-2|.|TRBD1
CASSLRQGAGGELFF
TGTGCCAGCAGCTTAAGGCAGGGGGCTGGCGGGGAGCTGTTTTTT
>TRBV2|TRBJ2-6|.|.
CASRGTLQGGANVLTF
TGTGCCAGCAGGGGGACTCTTCAGGGAGGGGCCAACGTCCTGACTTTC
>TRBV18|TRBJ1-1|.|.
CASSPSTMNTEAFF
TGTGCCAGCTCACCATCTACCATGAACACTGAAGCTTTCTTT
>TRBV30|TRBJ2-3|.|.
CAWSGPVGADTQYF
TGTGCCTGGAGCGGGCCGGTCGGGGCAGATACGCAGTATTTT
>TRBV27|TRBJ2-7|once|TRBD1
CASSRDRGDEQYF
TGTGCCAGCAGTCGCGACAGGGGGGACGAGCAGTACTTC
>TRBV5-4|TRBJ1-2|.|.
CASSLDQGRVYGYTF
TGTGCCAGCAGCTTGGATCAGGGGCGAGTCTATGGCTACACCTTC
>TRBV28|TRBJ1-3|.|.
CASSFRDSGNTIYF
TGTGCCAGCAGTTTTAGAGACTCTGGAAACACCATATATTTT
>TRBV4-1|TRBJ2-2|.|.
CASSQFIGENTGELFF
TGCGCCAGCAGCCAATTTATAGGGGAGAACACCGGGGAGCTGTTTTTT
>TRBV5-6|TRBJ2-2|few|.
CASNRAGDAGELFF
TGTGCCAGTAACCGGGCAGGGGATGCCGGGGAGCTGTTTTTT
>TRBV5-1|TRBJ1-2|.|.
CASSLGGEDGGYTF
TGCGCCAGCAGCCTCGGCGGGGAGGATGGGGGCTACACCTTC
>TRBV9|TRBJ2-7|.|.
CASSGTRREQYF
TGTGCCAGCAGCGGTACTAGAAGAGAGCAGTACTTC
>TRBV30|TRBJ1-2|few|.
CASVNRAVSGYTF
TGTGCCTCGGTTAACAGGGCCGTCTCTGGCTACACCTTC
>TRBV6-1|TRBJ1-1|few|.
CASSEGGRGTEAFF
TGTGCCAGCAGTGAAGGTGGGAGGGGCACTGAAGCTTTCTTT
>TRBV19|TRBJ1-1|.|TRBD1
CASEDRENTEAFF
TGTGCCAGTGAGGACAGGGAGAACACTGAAGCTTTCTTT
>TRBV25-1|TRBJ1-1|.|TRBD1
CASSAYRGSDTEAFF
TGTGCCAGCAGTGCCTACAGGGGGAGCGACACTGAAGCTTTCTTT
>TRBV7-2|TRBJ2-1|.|TRBD2
CASSLGGTSGSRSYNEQFF
TGTGCCAGCAGCTTAGGAGGGACTAGCGGGAGCCGCTCCTACAATGAGCAGTTCTTC
>TRBV12-5|TRBJ2-7|.|TRBD2
CASGLYQIAGGPVEQYF
TGTGCTAGTGGTTTGTACCAAATAGCGGGAGGGCCGGTCGAGCAGTACTTC
>TRBV28|TRBJ2-7|.|TRBD2
CASSLRLAGYEQYF
TGTGCCAGCAGTTTGCGGCTAGCGGGCTACGAGCAGTACTTC
>TRBV5-4|TRBJ2-7|.|.
CASSPAPDYYEQYF
TGTGCCAGCAGCCCGGCCCCGGACTATTACGAGCAGTACTTC
>TRBV6-5|TRBJ1-2|once|.
CASSRERGVYYGYTF
TGTGCCAGCAGCCGGGAACGGGGGGTTTACTATGGCTACACCTTC
>TRBV5-4|TRBJ2-1|.|TRBD2
CASSSEPGLALGEQFF
TGTGCCAGCAGCAGCGAACCGGGACTAGCCCTGGGTGAGCAGTTCTTC
>TRBV25-1|TRBJ2-7|few|TRBD2
CASSESRGRGGPLYEQYF
TGTGCCAGCAGTGAATCTAGAGGACGGGGGGGCCCTTTATACGAGCAGTACTTC
>TRBV6-6|TRBJ2-5|.|TRBD1
CASRRGGQGEETQYF
TGTGCCAGCAGACGCGGGGGACAGGGTGAAGAGACCCAGTACTTC
>TRBV27|TRBJ2-2|.|.
CASGGGASSGTGELFF
TGTGCCAGTGGGGGGGGCGCCTCTTCGGGCACCGGGGAGCTGTTTTTT
>TRBV5-1|TRBJ1-6|.|.
CASSVDYRQSSYNSPLHF
TGCGCCAGCAGCGTGGACTATCGACAGAGCTCCTATAATTCACCCCTCCACTTT
>TRBV5-1|TRBJ1-6|.|TRBD1
CASRGLPGQGNSPLHF
TGCGCCAGCCGAGGCTTACCGGGACAGGGTAATTCACCCCTCCACTTT
>TRBV2|TRBJ2-5|.|.
CASSWDTSRLETQYF
TGTGCCAGCAGTTGGGACACCTCCCGGTTGGAGACCCAGTACTTC
>TRBV19|TRBJ2-5|once|TRBD1
CASSRRDRGREGTQYF
TGTGCCAGTAGTAGAAGGGACAGGGGGCGGGAGGGGACCCAGTACTTC
>TRBV6-1|TRBJ2-3|.|.
CARSGRDWASTDTQYF
TGTGCCCGCAGTGGCCGCGATTGGGCCTCCACAGATACGCAGTATTTT
>TRBV28|TRBJ1-6|.|TRBD1
CASSLGGTGRSPLHF
TGTGCCAGCAGCCTGGGGGGGACAGGGCGGTCACCCCTCCACTTT
>TRBV19|TRBJ2-5|.|TRBD1
CASQGQPQETQYF
TGTGCCTCCCAGGGACAGCCCCAAGAGACCCAGTACTTC
>TRBV4-1|TRBJ1-4|.|.
CASSQEGWGRGDEKLFF
TGCGCCAGCAGCCAAGAAGGTTGGGGCAGGGGTGATGAAAAACTGTTTTTT
>TRBV7-9|TRBJ2-7|many|TRBD1
CASSQRTGDEQYF
TGTGCCAGCAGCCAACGGACAGGGGACGAGCAGTACTTC
>TRBV27|TRBJ2-1|.|.
CASSLSMGLIYNEQFF
TGTGCCAGCAGTTTATCGATGGGACTGATCTACAATGAGCAGTTCTTC